Described below is a single T cell receptor beta chain sequence and its context. Its matching antigen is unknown. This record comes from a study of CD8+ T cells in alopecia areata. Whole-study context: Oral tofacitinib, 5 to 10 mg twice daily, was given in an open-label trial. Study-wide results and caveats: The presence of one nonresponder keeps the tie between baseline CD8+ expansion and response uncertain. During tofacitinib treatment, many expanded lesional clones remained in scalp and blood. Scalp clonality, together with expanded CD8+ clones among the top 100, fell significantly with tofacitinib.

The treatment is: oral pan-JAK inhibitor, 5-10 mg twice daily. Germline CDR1 SGHDT, CDR2 YYEEEE. Trimming at V came to 4 bases and at J to 7 bases, leaving 8 bases not matched to a gene. CDR3 length: 15 amino acids. RNA extraction and reverse transcription yielded cDNA as sequencing template. Sequencing was performed with immunoSEQ multiplex PCR; in TCRdb, only in-frame clones are kept and a portion is missing. Among about 190,000 clones, roughly 70% were seen once, and the ten largest hold roughly 1.3%. The sequenced sample was CD4+ T cells sorted from blood, obtained between weeks 49 and 50, from a patient treated with tofacitinib. The clonotype originates from a human donor with alopecia areata. The rearrangement joins TRBV5-6 to TRBJ1-6; 7 bases map to TRBD1. CDR3 sequence (DNA): TGTGCCAGCAGCCTACAACAGGGGACCAATTCACCCCTCCACTTT. Translating it yields CASSLQQGTNSPLHF. Supplemented by reference TRBV5-6 and TRBJ1-6, the full variable domain reads DAGVTQSPTHLIKTRGQQVTLRCSPKSGHDTVSWYQQALGQGPQFIFQYYEEEERQRGNFPDRFSGHQFPNYSSELNVNALLLGDSALYLCASSLQQGTNSPLHFGNGTRLTVT.